Listed below are T cell receptor beta chains from one sample, sequenced in a study of PD-1 blockade in classical Hodgkin lymphoma. The repertoire was sequenced with immunoSEQ multiplex PCR; TCRdb's copy has only in-frame clones and lacks some. Here the sample spans tens of thousands of clones, 65% to 85% being singletons. The source was peripheral blood mononuclear cells (PBMCs), collected at baseline. These receptors were obtained from a human donor with classical Hodgkin lymphoma. Both conserved end residues are part of each CDR3. D genes are given only for firm matches. For some rows the clone size is stated as once, few or many, or as a class when expanded; others skip it.

J gene: TRBJ1-3; clone size: -; D gene: TRBD1; V gene: TRBV11-2; CDR3 DNA: TGTGCCAGCAGACCGGGACAGGCCAGCTCTGGAAACACCATATATTTT; CDR3 protein: CASRPGQASSGNTIYF
J gene: TRBJ1-2; clone size: -; D gene: TRBD1; V gene: TRBV28; CDR3 DNA: TGTGCCAGCAGTCTGGCAGGGGGGTTCCATGGCTACACCTTC; CDR3 protein: CASSLAGGFHGYTF
J gene: TRBJ1-1; clone size: medium-sized; D gene: -; V gene: TRBV7-3; CDR3 DNA: TGTGCCAGCAGCTTAATTGAGGGGGATCGGGCTTTCTTT; CDR3 protein: CASSLIEGDRAFF
J gene: TRBJ2-3; clone size: -; D gene: -; V gene: TRBV6-5; CDR3 DNA: TGTGCCAGCAGTTTTTCTAGCACAGATACGCAGTATTTT; CDR3 protein: CASSFSSTDTQYF
J gene: TRBJ1-2; clone size: -; D gene: -; V gene: TRBV19; CDR3 DNA: TGTGCCAGTAGTGAGCGGGCAGACAACTATGGCTACACCTTC; CDR3 protein: CASSERADNYGYTF
J gene: TRBJ2-7; clone size: -; D gene: -; V gene: TRBV25-1; CDR3 DNA: TGTGCCAGCAGTGCTCGGCACTCGTCGTACGAGCAGTACTTC; CDR3 protein: CASSARHSSYEQYF
J gene: TRBJ2-7; clone size: -; D gene: -; V gene: TRBV18; CDR3 DNA: TGTGCCAGCTCACCGAATTTTAGCTCCTACGAGCAGTACTTC; CDR3 protein: CASSPNFSSYEQYF
J gene: TRBJ2-4; clone size: -; D gene: -; V gene: TRBV7-9; CDR3 DNA: TGTGCCAGCAGCTTAGAGGTGGGGCTCGCCAACATTCAGTACTTC; CDR3 protein: CASSLEVGLANIQYF
J gene: TRBJ1-1; clone size: -; D gene: TRBD1; V gene: TRBV11-3; CDR3 DNA: TGTGCCAGCAGCCCGGGGGACAGGGTCACTGAAGCTTTCTTT; CDR3 protein: CASSPGDRVTEAFF
J gene: TRBJ2-1; clone size: -; D gene: TRBD2; V gene: TRBV7-7; CDR3 DNA: TGTGCTAGCAGCTCCGGGAGGGCCTTGCCCGGTGAGCAGTTCTTC; CDR3 protein: CASSSGRALPGEQFF
J gene: TRBJ2-7; clone size: -; D gene: -; V gene: TRBV21-1; CDR3 DNA: TGTGCCAGCAGCAAAGGGGCAGGGCAGCCCCCCTACGAGCAGTACTTC; CDR3 protein: CASSKGAGQPPYEQYF
J gene: TRBJ2-5; clone size: -; D gene: TRBD1; V gene: TRBV5-1; CDR3 DNA: TGCGCCAGCAGCTTGGTGATCGGGACAGCAGGGACCCAGTACTTC; CDR3 protein: CASSLVIGTAGTQYF
J gene: TRBJ2-7; clone size: -; D gene: TRBD1; V gene: TRBV5-6; CDR3 DNA: TGTGCCAGCGCCGGGACAGAGAACTACGAGCAGTACTTC; CDR3 protein: CASAGTENYEQYF
J gene: TRBJ1-1; clone size: -; D gene: -; V gene: TRBV19; CDR3 DNA: TGTGCCAGTAGTATTACTGTCACAATGAACACTGAAGCTTTCTTT; CDR3 protein: CASSITVTMNTEAFF
J gene: TRBJ1-1; clone size: -; D gene: -; V gene: TRBV18; CDR3 DNA: TGTGCCAGCTCACCCGGGGCAGGGGCGGACACTGAAGTTTTCTTT; CDR3 protein: CASSPGAGADTEVFF
J gene: TRBJ2-7; clone size: -; D gene: -; V gene: TRBV6-1; CDR3 DNA: TGTGCCAGCAGTGACGAGGGATACGAGCAGTACTTC; CDR3 protein: CASSDEGYEQYF
J gene: TRBJ2-7; clone size: many; D gene: -; V gene: TRBV5-1; CDR3 DNA: TGCGCCAGCAGACCCGATCCCACCTCCTACGAGCAGTACTTC; CDR3 protein: CASRPDPTSYEQYF
J gene: TRBJ1-2; clone size: once; D gene: TRBD1; V gene: TRBV15; CDR3 DNA: TGTGCCACCAGAAAGACAGGGGCTAACTATGGCTACACCTTC; CDR3 protein: CATRKTGANYGYTF
J gene: TRBJ2-1; clone size: -; D gene: TRBD2; V gene: TRBV7-6; CDR3 DNA: TGTGCCAGCAGCGATTCGAGGACTAGCGGGGTCCTGGGGGGAAATGAGCAGTTCTTC; CDR3 protein: CASSDSRTSGVLGGNEQFF
J gene: TRBJ2-3; clone size: -; D gene: TRBD2; V gene: TRBV7-8; CDR3 DNA: TGTGCCAGCAGCCTTCGTGGCGGGAGTTCAGATACGCAGTATTTT; CDR3 protein: CASSLRGGSSDTQYF
J gene: TRBJ2-2; clone size: -; D gene: TRBD1; V gene: TRBV6-6; CDR3 DNA: TGTGCCAGCATACCCAGGGGGCGCGAAGGCACCGGGGAGCTGTTTTTT; CDR3 protein: CASIPRGREGTGELFF
J gene: TRBJ2-7; clone size: -; D gene: -; V gene: TRBV6-5; CDR3 DNA: TGTGCCAGCAGTTACTCGTCCCACCGAGACTACGAGCAGTACTTC; CDR3 protein: CASSYSSHRDYEQYF
J gene: TRBJ1-1; clone size: few; D gene: -; V gene: TRBV28; CDR3 DNA: TGTGCCAGCAGCCCCGTTAGGAACACTGAAGCTTTCTTT; CDR3 protein: CASSPVRNTEAFF
J gene: TRBJ2-7; clone size: -; D gene: -; V gene: TRBV7-9; CDR3 DNA: TGTGCCAGCAGCTTAGGAGGGGACTACGAGCAGTACTTC; CDR3 protein: CASSLGGDYEQYF
J gene: TRBJ1-2; clone size: -; D gene: -; V gene: TRBV2; CDR3 DNA: TGTGCCAGCAGTGAAGCGTTCGTTCCTTTACAGGAAACCACCTTC; CDR3 protein: CASSEAFVPLQETTF
J gene: TRBJ1-2; clone size: -; D gene: TRBD1; V gene: TRBV30; CDR3 DNA: TGTGCCTGGAGTGTGGACAGGGTCGGTGGCTACACCTTC; CDR3 protein: CAWSVDRVGGYTF
J gene: TRBJ1-2; clone size: few; D gene: -; V gene: TRBV7-7; CDR3 DNA: TGTGCCAGCACCCAGAAAGTTATTGCTAACTATGGCTACACCTTC; CDR3 protein: CASTQKVIANYGYTF
J gene: TRBJ2-7; clone size: -; D gene: TRBD1; V gene: TRBV30; CDR3 DNA: TGTGCCTGGGGACAGACAGGGGCGCTTCCTCGGGAGCAGTACTTC; CDR3 protein: CAWGQTGALPREQYF
J gene: TRBJ2-7; clone size: -; D gene: -; V gene: TRBV11-2; CDR3 DNA: TGTGCCAGCAGCTTAACTGGGGAGCAGTACTTC; CDR3 protein: CASSLTGEQYF
J gene: TRBJ2-7; clone size: once; D gene: -; V gene: TRBV6-4; CDR3 DNA: TGTGCCATCTCTCGGGCCCACTACGAGCAGTACTTC; CDR3 protein: CAISRAHYEQYF
J gene: TRBJ2-1; clone size: -; D gene: TRBD2; V gene: TRBV12-5; CDR3 DNA: TGTGCTAGTGGTTTGGTAGGAGGTGCGGGAGGGCCTCTTATGAGTGTCAATGAGCAGTTCTTC; CDR3 protein: CASGLVGGAGGPLMSVNEQFF
J gene: TRBJ2-1; clone size: -; D gene: -; V gene: TRBV9; CDR3 DNA: TGTGCCAGCAGCCCCCCCGCGCATGAGCAGTTCTTC; CDR3 protein: CASSPPAHEQFF
J gene: TRBJ2-7; clone size: -; D gene: -; V gene: TRBV25-1; CDR3 DNA: TGTGCCAGCAGTCCACCACTGACATCCTACGAGCAGTACTTC; CDR3 protein: CASSPPLTSYEQYF
J gene: TRBJ2-5; clone size: -; D gene: -; V gene: TRBV4-2; CDR3 DNA: TGTGCCAGCAGCCAAGAACGACTACAAGAGACCCAGTACTTC; CDR3 protein: CASSQERLQETQYF
J gene: TRBJ1-6; clone size: -; D gene: -; V gene: TRBV27; CDR3 DNA: TGTGCCAGCACAATAGGGCCGGGGAATAATTCACCCCTCCACTTT; CDR3 protein: CASTIGPGNNSPLHF
J gene: TRBJ1-2; clone size: -; D gene: TRBD1; V gene: TRBV19; CDR3 DNA: TGTGCCAGTAGCACCCGGGACAGGGGAGATGGCTACACCTTC; CDR3 protein: CASSTRDRGDGYTF
J gene: TRBJ2-3; clone size: -; D gene: -; V gene: TRBV4-2; CDR3 DNA: TGTGCCAGCAGCCAAGATTCTAGAACAGATACGCAGTATTTT; CDR3 protein: CASSQDSRTDTQYF
J gene: TRBJ1-1; clone size: few; D gene: -; V gene: TRBV5-1; CDR3 DNA: TGCGCCAGCAGCTTGGTTCCAGGGGAGAACACTGAAGCTTTCTTT; CDR3 protein: CASSLVPGENTEAFF
J gene: TRBJ2-3; clone size: -; D gene: TRBD2; V gene: TRBV29-1; CDR3 DNA: TGCAGCGTTCCTCCGACTAGCGGGATAACAGATACGCAGTATTTT; CDR3 protein: CSVPPTSGITDTQYF
J gene: TRBJ2-4; clone size: -; D gene: -; V gene: TRBV28; CDR3 DNA: TGTGCCAGCAGTCCGGGACCGTTTGACATTCAGTACTTC; CDR3 protein: CASSPGPFDIQYF
J gene: TRBJ1-5; clone size: once; D gene: -; V gene: TRBV28; CDR3 DNA: TGTGCCAGCAGTTTTTTGGGTACGAATAGCAATCAGCCCCAGCATTTT; CDR3 protein: CASSFLGTNSNQPQHF
J gene: TRBJ2-5; clone size: -; D gene: -; V gene: TRBV5-1; CDR3 DNA: TGCGCCAGCAGCCTAAAGGGCCCTCAAGAGACCCAGTACTTC; CDR3 protein: CASSLKGPQETQYF
J gene: TRBJ2-1; clone size: -; D gene: TRBD2; V gene: TRBV4-1; CDR3 DNA: TGCGCCAGCAGCCAAGAGGGACTAGCGGGGGGCCCCTACAATGAGCAGTTCTTC; CDR3 protein: CASSQEGLAGGPYNEQFF
J gene: TRBJ1-6; clone size: -; D gene: TRBD1; V gene: TRBV27; CDR3 DNA: TGTGCCAGCAGTTTGGGACAGGGGGGGAGATCACCCCTCCACTTT; CDR3 protein: CASSLGQGGRSPLHF
J gene: TRBJ2-5; clone size: -; D gene: -; V gene: TRBV2; CDR3 DNA: TGTGCCAGCAGTGAGGCCGGGTTTGAGACCCAGTACTTC; CDR3 protein: CASSEAGFETQYF
J gene: TRBJ2-1; clone size: -; D gene: -; V gene: TRBV11-3; CDR3 DNA: TGTGCCAGCAGCCCCGGGACGGGTTCCTACAATGAGCAGTTCTTC; CDR3 protein: CASSPGTGSYNEQFF
J gene: TRBJ2-1; clone size: -; D gene: -; V gene: TRBV12-5; CDR3 DNA: TGTGCTAGTGGTTTGTTGGGGGAGCAGTTCTTC; CDR3 protein: CASGLLGEQFF
J gene: TRBJ1-6; clone size: few; D gene: TRBD1; V gene: TRBV18; CDR3 DNA: TGTGCCAGCTCACCAGAGGGGGCAGGTTCACCCCTCCACTTT; CDR3 protein: CASSPEGAGSPLHF
J gene: TRBJ1-1; clone size: -; D gene: -; V gene: TRBV5-8; CDR3 DNA: TGTGCCAGCAGCTACTCCTTCGTGGGCACTGAAGCTTTCTTT; CDR3 protein: CASSYSFVGTEAFF
J gene: TRBJ1-2; clone size: -; D gene: -; V gene: TRBV2; CDR3 DNA: TGTGCCAGCAGCCCTTTCCCAGAGATTTATGGCTACACCTTC; CDR3 protein: CASSPFPEIYGYTF
J gene: TRBJ2-6; clone size: -; D gene: -; V gene: TRBV16; CDR3 DNA: TGTGCCAGCAGCCTTTATGTGTCTGGGGCCAACGTCCTGACTTTC; CDR3 protein: CASSLYVSGANVLTF
J gene: TRBJ1-1; clone size: -; D gene: -; V gene: TRBV9; CDR3 DNA: TGTGCCACCAGTCCGGGACCCCGGAACACTGAAGCTTTCTTT; CDR3 protein: CATSPGPRNTEAFF
J gene: TRBJ1-4; clone size: -; D gene: -; V gene: TRBV12-5; CDR3 DNA: TGTGCTAGTGGTACACCAGGGGTGCTGCGTCGAAAACTGTTTTTT; CDR3 protein: CASGTPGVLRRKLFF
J gene: TRBJ2-1; clone size: once; D gene: -; V gene: TRBV11-2; CDR3 DNA: TGTGCCAGCAGCTTAGGAGGAGATAGGTCGAACAATGAGCAGTTCTTC; CDR3 protein: CASSLGGDRSNNEQFF
J gene: TRBJ1-1; clone size: -; D gene: TRBD1; V gene: TRBV7-9; CDR3 DNA: TGTGCCAGCAGCCCGTCGGCAGGGGGGAACACTGAAGCTTTCTTT; CDR3 protein: CASSPSAGGNTEAFF
J gene: TRBJ1-2; clone size: -; D gene: -; V gene: TRBV18; CDR3 DNA: TGTGCCAGCTCACCACCGTCGGCAGGGGTGGATGGCTACACCTTC; CDR3 protein: CASSPPSAGVDGYTF
J gene: TRBJ2-5; clone size: -; D gene: -; V gene: TRBV30; CDR3 DNA: TGTGCCTGGACCTCCGGAAGGGGGGGGTCAGAGACCCAGTACTTC; CDR3 protein: CAWTSGRGGSETQYF